These T cell receptor beta chains were read from a single sample in a study of blood T cell dynamics during melanoma immunotherapy. TCRdb keeps only in-frame clones here, not all; method: immunoSEQ multiplex PCR. Counted here are 5,000 to 6,500 clones, 70% to 90% occurring once; the ten biggest clones make up about 3.3%. The sequences come from blood, collected from a patient treated with checkpoint blockade. The receptors come from a human donor with melanoma. Both conserved end residues are part of each CDR3. A D gene is named only where the DNA matches it firmly. The size field is filled for only some rows; it gives once, few, many or a size class.

V gene,D gene,J gene,clone size,CDR3 DNA,CDR3 protein
TRBV7-9,.,TRBJ1-2,.,TGTGCCAGCAGCTCCCCAGGGGACTATGGCTACACCTTC,CASSSPGDYGYTF
TRBV9,.,TRBJ2-1,.,TGTGCCAGCAGCGTAGATCAACGCTTTACCTACAATGAGCAGTTCTTC,CASSVDQRFTYNEQFF
TRBV5-1,TRBD1,TRBJ2-3,.,TGCGCCAGCAGCTGGGGACAGGTAGCGGGCACAGATACGCAGTATTTT,CASSWGQVAGTDTQYF
TRBV30,.,TRBJ2-7,.,TGTGCCTGGAGTGTACGGGGAATCTCCTACGAGCAGTACTTC,CAWSVRGISYEQYF
TRBV2,.,TRBJ1-5,.,TGTGCCAGCAGGCGGGGGCGGACGTTCAATCAGCCCCAGCATTTT,CASRRGRTFNQPQHF
TRBV5-6,TRBD1,TRBJ1-5,.,TGTGCCAGCAGCTCCCGGGACAGGTTCCTCTATAGCAATCAGCCCCAGCATTTT,CASSSRDRFLYSNQPQHF
TRBV6-5,TRBD1,TRBJ1-1,.,TGTGCCAGCAGCCGAAACGGACAGGGTAACACTGAAGCTTTCTTT,CASSRNGQGNTEAFF
TRBV6-5,.,TRBJ1-4,.,TGTGCCAGCAGTTACTCAGGGGGGGAAAAACTGTTTTTT,CASSYSGGEKLFF
TRBV10-3,.,TRBJ1-1,.,TGTGCCATCATGGGCAGGGCGCCTGAAGCTTTCTTT,CAIMGRAPEAFF
TRBV10-3,.,TRBJ2-3,.,TGTGCCATCAGTGTAGGTCCGAACACAGATACGCAGTATTTT,CAISVGPNTDTQYF
TRBV15,.,TRBJ2-2,once,TGTGCCACCAGCAGAGATATGACGAACACCGGGGAGCTGTTTTTT,CATSRDMTNTGELFF
TRBV7-9,.,TRBJ1-5,.,TGTGCCAGCAGCAAAGATCCCTGGCCCCAGCATTTT,CASSKDPWPQHF
TRBV30,.,TRBJ1-3,.,TGTGCCTGGAGTGTAAAAGTCTCTGGAAACACCATATATTTT,CAWSVKVSGNTIYF
TRBV18,TRBD1,TRBJ2-3,.,TGTGCCAGCTCCCCAGGACAGGGTATTGCAGATACGCAGTATTTT,CASSPGQGIADTQYF
TRBV4-3,.,TRBJ2-3,.,TGCGCCAGCAGCCAATCTTACCGCACAGATACGCAGTATTTT,CASSQSYRTDTQYF
TRBV9,.,TRBJ1-3,once,TGTGCCAGCAGCGTAGGGGCGAAGGGCGGCGGAAACACCATATATTTT,CASSVGAKGGGNTIYF
TRBV7-3,.,TRBJ2-2,.,TGTGCCAGCAGCATCACCGGGGAGCTGTTTTTT,CASSITGELFF
TRBV5-5,.,TRBJ1-2,.,TGTGCCAGCAGCTTTATGGTCAGGGGTGATGCTGGCTACACCTTC,CASSFMVRGDAGYTF
TRBV19,.,TRBJ1-3,.,TGTGCCAGTAGTATAGCCCCCGAAGTGGGAGCGGCTGGAAACACCATATATTTT,CASSIAPEVGAAGNTIYF
TRBV11-2,.,TRBJ1-1,once,TGTGCCAGCAGCTTGCAGGTAATGAACACTGAAGCTTTCTTT,CASSLQVMNTEAFF
TRBV6-5,.,TRBJ2-7,.,TGTGCCAGCAGTTACTCTTCCAGGTCCGAAAGCGGGCAGTACTTC,CASSYSSRSESGQYF
TRBV7-2,.,TRBJ1-2,.,TGTGCCAGCAGCTTTTCTGGGACCCTCTATGGCTACACCTTC,CASSFSGTLYGYTF
TRBV20-1,.,TRBJ1-2,few,TGCAGTGCCCCCTTAATAGGTGGCTACACCTTC,CSAPLIGGYTF
TRBV29-1,.,TRBJ2-7,.,TGCAGCGTGAGAGGCAGGGGCGCACCCTACGAGCAGTACTTC,CSVRGRGAPYEQYF
TRBV4-1,.,TRBJ1-2,.,TGCGCCAGCAGCCAAGAACGTATGGGAGGCTACACCTTC,CASSQERMGGYTF